This T cell receptor beta chain came from a study of blood T cell repertoires in COVID-19 (dated by TCRdb to 2018 to 2021). In terms of the full investigation: Collaborator samples came from the United States, Italy and Spain and covered acute and convalescent phases of COVID-19. Samples came from the ongoing ImmuneRACE study (first 160 participants) plus 1,254 subjects from 6 global collaborators. Deeply sampled blood TCRbeta repertoires from subjects exposed to, actively infected with, or recovered from COVID-19 were included in the dataset. The prospective study material was composed of cDNA or gDNA derived from T cells, B-cell-depleted T cells, or PBMCs. A de-identified subject ID, COVID-19 status, age in years and sex were almost always included in the sample metadata. Where HLA class I and class II types were available, the types were taken from metadata supplied by the sample provider, not from assay-based typing. The repertoires were released in a freely available public database meant as a resource for research on the immune response to SARS-CoV-2.

The immunoSEQ Assay, a bias-controlled multiplex PCR, was used to amplify TCRbeta CDR3 regions from genomic DNA. The study's processing was this. The number of nucleated cells in each sample was estimated from the amplification of reference gene primers within the assay. To quantify the absolute abundance of each unique TCRbeta CDR3 rearrangement, sequence reads were collapsed and filtered. For each sample, productive Simpson clonality was calculated as the square root of Simpson's diversity index over productive rearrangements. What TCRdb holds here is the immuneACCESS table cut down to in-frame rearrangements. Part of the clones is not present; checked against another copy, under half of the missing clones reflect an unresolved V gene, and the others are unexplained. V and J calls and clone size are given by that table; D and trimming were obtained from the DNA. Within this sample are about 140,000 clones, with roughly 84% of them counted one time only. Jointly, the top ten make up approximately 5% of the sample.

Points the paper makes about the study in general: The amount of clinical and demographic metadata varied by source and participant and was provided uncurated.

Of note for this clone: Its recognized antigen is unknown. Base qualities are not recorded, but no much larger clone differs from it by a single base.

Participants in the prospective study were enrolled through a virtual design, were aged about 18 to 89 years, and lived in fewer than 30 United States geographic areas. In the prospective study, participants were assigned to cohorts based on the clinical history participants reported in a screening survey and a study questionnaire. In the prospective study, mobile phlebotomists collected whole blood, serum and a nasopharyngeal or oropharyngeal swab from each participant. Participants in the prospective study had the option to provide additional blood draws and questionnaires over a roughly 2-month period. Before DNA extraction, prospective study blood samples were shipped either frozen or at room temperature. From the cysteine through the phenylalanine, the CDR3 covers 15 amino acids. The kept DNA is CDR3 alone, 45 bases in frame from the first base. CDR1 and CDR2 are read off the germline V gene as MGHRA and YSYEKL. Cut back by 0 bases and 2 bases, the V and J ends lie 10 bases apart.

Sequenced sample: PBMCs or T cells enriched from blood (not recorded which). The receptor comes from a man aged 35 to 55 with acute COVID-19. The rearrangement combines TRBV4-1 with TRBJ1-2; a confident D gene designation cannot be given. The nucleotide sequence is given as TGCGCCAGCAGCCAAGATTTTCCGGGAAACTATGGCTACACCTTC. This gives the protein CASSQDFPGNYGYTF.